The rows below give T cell receptor beta chains drawn from one sample of a study of T cell repertoires in cytomegalovirus infection. TCRdb used MiXCR to reprocess the reads, holding one entry per CDR3 protein. The table includes roughly 720,000 distinct CDR3 sequences, approximately 34% detected once. The sample comprised PBMCs. The receptors were sampled from a human donor in good health (CMV status not recorded). Some clones in this sample may be carry-over from other donors' samples. Both conserved end residues are part of each CDR3. The order of the fields is clone size, J gene, D gene, V gene, CDR3 protein, CDR3 DNA. The D gene is left open where the match is weak. Size tells how often a clone was seen (once, few, many) or the class of an expanded clone, and some rows leave it out.

clone_size: .
j_call: TRBJ1-2
d_call: TRBD1
v_call: TRBV3-1
cdr3_aa: CASSHDRVGYTF
cdr3_nt: TGTGCCAGCAGCCACGACAGGGTCGGCTACACCTTC

clone_size: few
j_call: TRBJ2-2
d_call: .
v_call: TRBV25-1
cdr3_aa: CASSEPPLGELFF
cdr3_nt: TGTGCCAGCAGTGAACCACCCCTCGGGGAGCTGTTTTTT

clone_size: many
j_call: TRBJ2-1
d_call: TRBD2
v_call: TRBV29-1
cdr3_aa: CSVATSGSFNEQFF
cdr3_nt: TGCAGCGTTGCGACTAGCGGGAGTTTCAATGAGCAGTTCTTC

clone_size: few
j_call: TRBJ1-4
d_call: .
v_call: TRBV6-5
cdr3_aa: CASSPVRSTNEKLFF
cdr3_nt: TGTGCCAGCAGCCCAGTTCGATCTACTAATGAAAAACTGTTTTTT

clone_size: .
j_call: TRBJ2-7
d_call: TRBD1
v_call: TRBV20-1
cdr3_aa: CSASWDSPLEQYF
cdr3_nt: TGCAGTGCCAGTTGGGACAGCCCCCTCGAGCAGTACTTC

clone_size: many
j_call: TRBJ2-3
d_call: TRBD2
v_call: TRBV7-6
cdr3_aa: CASSLASGAGGPDTQYF
cdr3_nt: TGTGCCAGCAGCTTAGCCAGTGGGGCGGGGGGACCAGATACGCAGTATTTT

clone_size: many
j_call: TRBJ2-3
d_call: TRBD1
v_call: TRBV7-2
cdr3_aa: CASSSGQGTEDTQYF
cdr3_nt: TGTGCCAGCAGCTCAGGACAGGGGACAGAAGATACGCAGTATTTT

clone_size: .
j_call: TRBJ1-2
d_call: TRBD1
v_call: TRBV12-3/TRBV12-4
cdr3_aa: CASSQRNRGRGYTF
cdr3_nt: TGTGCCAGCAGTCAAAGGAACAGGGGACGCGGCTACACCTTC

clone_size: .
j_call: TRBJ2-5
d_call: TRBD2
v_call: TRBV7-8
cdr3_aa: CASSAKGLAGKETQYF
cdr3_nt: TGTGCCAGCAGCGCCAAAGGACTAGCGGGGAAAGAGACCCAGTACTTC

clone_size: .
j_call: TRBJ1-2
d_call: TRBD1
v_call: TRBV27
cdr3_aa: CASSLYPWTGVHGYTF
cdr3_nt: TGTGCCAGCAGTTTATACCCCTGGACAGGGGTACACGGCTACACCTTC

clone_size: few
j_call: TRBJ1-1
d_call: .
v_call: TRBV12-3/TRBV12-4
cdr3_aa: CASSSKTGGTEAFF
cdr3_nt: TGTGCCAGCAGTTCGAAGACGGGTGGAACTGAAGCTTTCTTT

clone_size: many
j_call: TRBJ1-1
d_call: TRBD1
v_call: TRBV11-2
cdr3_aa: CASSQQGAGTEAFF
cdr3_nt: TGTGCCAGCAGCCAACAGGGGGCGGGCACTGAAGCTTTCTTT

clone_size: .
j_call: TRBJ2-7
d_call: .
v_call: TRBV6-2/TRBV6-3
cdr3_aa: CASSYSRDKTYEQYF
cdr3_nt: TGTGCCAGCAGTTACTCACGGGACAAGACCTACGAGCAGTACTTC

clone_size: few
j_call: TRBJ2-1
d_call: .
v_call: TRBV7-9
cdr3_aa: CASSSWGGGAYNEQFF
cdr3_nt: TGTGCCAGCAGCAGTTGGGGGGGCGGGGCCTACAATGAGCAGTTCTTC

clone_size: .
j_call: TRBJ1-6
d_call: TRBD1
v_call: TRBV7-9
cdr3_aa: CASSSPTGVSYHSPLHF
cdr3_nt: TGTGCCAGCAGCTCCCCGACAGGGGTCTCCTATCATTCACCCCTCCACTTT

clone_size: .
j_call: TRBJ2-6
d_call: .
v_call: TRBV5-5
cdr3_aa: CASRLTRVDGANVLTF
cdr3_nt: TGTGCCAGCAGGCTCACGAGGGTCGATGGGGCCAACGTCCTGACTTTC

clone_size: few
j_call: TRBJ2-3
d_call: TRBD2
v_call: TRBV12-3/TRBV12-4
cdr3_aa: CASSRYSGVGTDTQYF
cdr3_nt: TGTGCCAGCAGTCGTTATAGCGGGGTAGGCACAGATACGCAGTATTTT

clone_size: few
j_call: TRBJ1-4
d_call: .
v_call: TRBV7-9
cdr3_aa: CASSPAGRHEKLFF
cdr3_nt: TGTGCCAGCTCCCCGGCGGGGAGGCATGAAAAACTGTTTTTT

clone_size: many
j_call: TRBJ1-1
d_call: .
v_call: TRBV7-9
cdr3_aa: CASMVRADTEAFF
cdr3_nt: TGTGCCAGCATGGTCAGGGCCGACACTGAAGCTTTCTTT

clone_size: .
j_call: TRBJ1-1
d_call: .
v_call: TRBV5-3
cdr3_aa: CASTIQGSYTEAFF
cdr3_nt: TGTGCCAGCACTATACAGGGATCTTACACTGAAGCTTTCTTT

clone_size: .
j_call: TRBJ2-7
d_call: .
v_call: TRBV7-6
cdr3_aa: CASSLEGGALYEQYF
cdr3_nt: TGTGCCAGCAGCTTAGAGGGCGGAGCTCTTTACGAGCAGTACTTC

clone_size: few
j_call: TRBJ1-2
d_call: TRBD1
v_call: TRBV6-5
cdr3_aa: CASSAGQGSFYGYTF
cdr3_nt: TGTGCCAGCAGTGCCGGACAGGGAAGTTTCTATGGCTACACCTTC

clone_size: few
j_call: TRBJ1-5
d_call: .
v_call: TRBV24-1
cdr3_aa: CATSDSPGGPANQPQHF
cdr3_nt: TGTGCCACCAGTGATTCCCCGGGGGGGCCCGCCAATCAGCCCCAGCATTTT

clone_size: .
j_call: TRBJ1-2
d_call: .
v_call: TRBV7-3
cdr3_aa: CASSLTVDTGRSGYTF
cdr3_nt: TGTGCCAGCAGCTTAACGGTCGACACAGGGCGATCGGGCTACACCTTC

clone_size: few
j_call: TRBJ2-7
d_call: TRBD1
v_call: TRBV10-3
cdr3_aa: CAIRPGQTVHEQYF
cdr3_nt: TGTGCCATCAGGCCGGGACAGACAGTCCACGAGCAGTACTTC

clone_size: many
j_call: TRBJ1-6
d_call: .
v_call: TRBV7-2
cdr3_aa: CASSLVSRDSPLHF
cdr3_nt: TGTGCCAGCAGCTTAGTATCCAGGGATTCACCCCTCCACTTT

clone_size: once
j_call: TRBJ2-1
d_call: .
v_call: TRBV20-1
cdr3_aa: CSARGPGTHNEQFF
cdr3_nt: TGCAGTGCTAGGGGACCGGGCACCCACAATGAGCAGTTCTTC

clone_size: many
j_call: TRBJ1-5
d_call: .
v_call: TRBV28
cdr3_aa: CASSAGGVQPQHF
cdr3_nt: TGTGCCAGCAGTGCCGGGGGGGTTCAGCCCCAGCATTTT

clone_size: few
j_call: TRBJ2-3
d_call: .
v_call: TRBV4-1
cdr3_aa: CASSLVRPNTDTQYF
cdr3_nt: TGCGCCAGCAGCCTTGTCAGACCGAACACAGATACGCAGTATTTT

clone_size: .
j_call: TRBJ2-2
d_call: .
v_call: TRBV20-1
cdr3_aa: CSARYSGTGELFF
cdr3_nt: TGCAGTGCTAGATATTCCGGCACCGGGGAGCTGTTTTTT

clone_size: many
j_call: TRBJ1-1
d_call: .
v_call: TRBV11-1
cdr3_aa: CASSRGRGNTEAFF
cdr3_nt: TGTGCCAGCAGCCGCGGGCGGGGGAACACTGAAGCTTTCTTT

clone_size: few
j_call: TRBJ1-6
d_call: .
v_call: TRBV4-1
cdr3_aa: CASSQDRTAYNSPLHF
cdr3_nt: TGCGCCAGCAGCCAAGACCGGACAGCGTATAATTCACCCCTCCACTTT

clone_size: .
j_call: TRBJ2-1
d_call: .
v_call: TRBV28
cdr3_aa: CASSLTEIGDEQFF
cdr3_nt: TGTGCCAGCAGTTTAACGGAGATCGGAGATGAGCAGTTCTTC

clone_size: many
j_call: TRBJ1-2
d_call: TRBD1
v_call: TRBV12-3/TRBV12-4
cdr3_aa: CASSFTGGGYGYTF
cdr3_nt: TGTGCCAGCAGCTTCACAGGGGGCGGCTATGGCTACACCTTC

clone_size: .
j_call: TRBJ2-2
d_call: .
v_call: TRBV6-2/TRBV6-3
cdr3_aa: CASKRTRNTGELFF
cdr3_nt: TGTGCCAGCAAAAGAACTAGGAACACCGGGGAGCTGTTTTTT

clone_size: .
j_call: TRBJ1-1
d_call: .
v_call: TRBV28
cdr3_aa: CASDPQRGRPEAFF
cdr3_nt: TGTGCCAGCGACCCCCAGAGGGGACGGCCTGAAGCTTTCTTT

clone_size: few
j_call: TRBJ1-1
d_call: .
v_call: TRBV12-3/TRBV12-4
cdr3_aa: CASSFQGTVTEAFF
cdr3_nt: TGTGCCAGCTCATTCCAGGGTACGGTGACTGAAGCTTTCTTT

clone_size: few
j_call: TRBJ2-5
d_call: TRBD1
v_call: TRBV7-2
cdr3_aa: CASSLRQGFQETQYF
cdr3_nt: TGTGCCAGCAGCCTCCGACAGGGCTTCCAAGAGACCCAGTACTTC

clone_size: .
j_call: TRBJ1-6
d_call: .
v_call: TRBV20-1
cdr3_aa: CSATLSRGLNSPLHF
cdr3_nt: TGCAGTGCTACCCTATCCAGGGGCCTCAATTCACCCCTCCACTTT

clone_size: .
j_call: TRBJ1-2
d_call: .
v_call: TRBV4-1
cdr3_aa: CASSQDDINYGYTF
cdr3_nt: TGCGCCAGCAGCCAAGACGACATCAACTATGGCTACACCTTC

clone_size: few
j_call: TRBJ2-1
d_call: TRBD2
v_call: TRBV11-1
cdr3_aa: CASSLSSGGTNEQFF
cdr3_nt: TGTGCCAGCAGCTTATCTAGCGGGGGAACTAATGAGCAGTTCTTC

clone_size: .
j_call: TRBJ1-5
d_call: TRBD1
v_call: TRBV7-4
cdr3_aa: CASSLRQGDEQPQHF
cdr3_nt: TGTGCCAGCAGCCTCAGACAGGGGGACGAACAGCCCCAGCATTTT

clone_size: once
j_call: TRBJ2-3
d_call: .
v_call: TRBV20-1
cdr3_aa: CSASRQGADTQYF
cdr3_nt: TGCAGTGCTAGTCGGCAGGGAGCAGATACGCAGTATTTT

clone_size: many
j_call: TRBJ2-3
d_call: TRBD2
v_call: TRBV12-3/TRBV12-4
cdr3_aa: CASSPGGGRTDTQYF
cdr3_nt: TGTGCCAGCAGTCCCGGCGGGGGGCGCACAGATACGCAGTATTTT

clone_size: many
j_call: TRBJ2-3
d_call: .
v_call: TRBV7-8
cdr3_aa: CASLSWSHTQYF
cdr3_nt: TGTGCCAGCCTGTCGTGGTCCCATACGCAGTATTTT

clone_size: .
j_call: TRBJ1-6
d_call: TRBD1
v_call: TRBV6-1
cdr3_aa: CASSEAYRGRHHF
cdr3_nt: TGTGCCAGCAGTGAAGCGTACAGGGGGAGGCACCACTTT

clone_size: .
j_call: TRBJ1-2
d_call: TRBD1
v_call: TRBV5-1
cdr3_aa: CASSFGTGDVYTF
cdr3_nt: TGCGCCAGCAGCTTTGGGACAGGGGATGTCTACACCTTC

clone_size: few
j_call: TRBJ1-2
d_call: .
v_call: TRBV15
cdr3_aa: CATSRGRINYGYTF
cdr3_nt: TGTGCCACCAGCAGAGGACGGATTAACTATGGCTACACCTTC

clone_size: few
j_call: TRBJ2-7
d_call: TRBD1
v_call: TRBV5-6
cdr3_aa: CASRGQGMNEQYF
cdr3_nt: TGTGCCAGCAGGGGACAGGGGATGAACGAGCAGTACTTC

clone_size: .
j_call: TRBJ1-2
d_call: TRBD1
v_call: TRBV11-2
cdr3_aa: CASSLGIQGASGYTF
cdr3_nt: TGTGCCAGCAGCTTAGGTATACAGGGGGCGTCCGGCTACACCTTC

clone_size: many
j_call: TRBJ2-1
d_call: TRBD1
v_call: TRBV6-1
cdr3_aa: CASSASGTGHIEQFF
cdr3_nt: TGTGCCAGCAGTGCCTCCGGGACAGGGCACATTGAGCAGTTCTTC

clone_size: .
j_call: TRBJ2-3
d_call: TRBD2
v_call: TRBV19
cdr3_aa: CASSILTSGGADTQYF
cdr3_nt: TGTGCCAGTAGTATCCTGACTAGCGGGGGGGCGGATACGCAGTATTTT

clone_size: .
j_call: TRBJ2-4
d_call: TRBD2
v_call: TRBV6-6
cdr3_aa: CASSYSSRRGVDIAKNIQYF
cdr3_nt: TGTGCCAGCAGTTACTCGTCTCGGCGGGGGGTCGATATAGCCAAAAACATTCAGTACTTC

clone_size: few
j_call: TRBJ2-6
d_call: TRBD1
v_call: TRBV2
cdr3_aa: CASRVDRVGANVLTF
cdr3_nt: TGTGCCAGCAGAGTTGACAGGGTTGGGGCCAACGTCCTGACTTTC